The sequence of this T cell receptor beta chain was determined in a study of shared clonotypes between healthy human individuals. Generated by immunoSEQ multiplex PCR, the TCRdb table keeps only in-frame clones and is missing some. The table has approximately 250,000 clones, over 50% seen once. The CDR3 consists of 15 residues. Germline V CDR1 and CDR2: KGHSH, LQKENI. Trimming removed 3 bases from V and 2 bases from J, with 13 bases in between. The sequence was collected from a young man in good health. The rearrangement joins TRBV18 to TRBJ2-5; possibly TRBD1 for D (6 bases). Sequencing was done on a sample of memory CD4+ T cells sorted from blood. As to subset: CD45RA-negative fraction. The CDR3 loop reads CASSPTGSRQETQYF. CDR3 sequence (DNA): TGTGCCAGCTCACCTACAGGGTCCCGGCAAGAGACCCAGTACTTC. The full variable domain, with the rest looked up from reference TRBV18 and TRBJ2-5, is NAGVMQNPRHLVRRRGQEARLRCSPMKGHSHVYWYRQLPEEGLKFMVYLQKENIIDESGMPKERFSAEFPKEGPSILRIQQVVRGDSAAYFCASSPTGSRQETQYFGPGTRLLVL.